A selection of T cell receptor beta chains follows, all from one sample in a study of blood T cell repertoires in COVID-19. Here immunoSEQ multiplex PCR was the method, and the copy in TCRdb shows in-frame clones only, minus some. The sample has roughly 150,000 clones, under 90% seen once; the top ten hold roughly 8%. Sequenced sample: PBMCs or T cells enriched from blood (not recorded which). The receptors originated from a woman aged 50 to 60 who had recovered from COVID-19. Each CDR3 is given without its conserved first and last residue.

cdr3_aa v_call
AISSLLSYNEQF TRBV15
ASSESGGGGTEAF TRBV19
ASSWDRNIQY TRBV5-1
ASSLGQASNQPQH TRBV6-2/TRBV6-3
ASSQGGGRVYNEQF TRBV4-2
ASSYERQPQH TRBV6-2/TRBV6-3
ASSIRAQNGYT TRBV19
ASSTPGQGYNEQF TRBV5-1
SESLGSSYNEQF TRBV29-1
ASSSGGLAGNNEQF TRBV28
ASSQEGYGYT TRBV4-3
ASSLDGGKAEAF TRBV5-6
ASMWTRTQGGELF TRBV7-8
ASSSLGLAAYNEQF TRBV7-2
ASSQGDRGYEQY TRBV4-1
ASNTPGGNTEAF TRBV28
ASSVPGQSYGYT TRBV28
ASSFNADRVTQY TRBV5-4
ASSAQAGYGYT TRBV19
ASSFQAGSPLH TRBV6-4
ASSRAEGTTEAF TRBV18
ASRAGASPGELF TRBV19
ASSLGDRALDNEQF TRBV7-9
ASSTRDRVGSPLH TRBV19
ASRTGANQPQH TRBV28
AISESNMQF TRBV10-3
ASRDRKYGYT TRBV12-3/TRBV12-4
ASSQDPSGRSSYEQY TRBV4-3
ASSPGDTDNSPLH TRBV28
ASSPSTGRTNEQF TRBV6-7
AISGREITEAF TRBV10-3
ASGQGAYEQY TRBV5-6
ASSTPSGHQETQY TRBV7-2
ASRWTGGYNEQF TRBV27
ASSRGDYGGDYEQY TRBV21-1
ASSLVGATYNEQF TRBV5-1
ASSQETRAGTYEQY TRBV3-1/TRBV3-2
ASSLADGETQY TRBV5-1
ASSSTALYGYT TRBV7-2
ASSTGGTVSTDTQY TRBV5-1
ASSYSNSVITYEQY TRBV6-5
ASSYSISGSRDTQY TRBV6-5
ASSPPESGRGIASGYT TRBV18
ASSIQAGGPYEQY TRBV9
ASWGQAEGYGYT TRBV19
ASSIIGGQGLGEAF TRBV19
ASSFMGTPNYEQY TRBV7-9
SARRDTEAF TRBV20-1
ASSEPGQTTYEQY TRBV7-8
ASSTPGRFSFPSGANVLT TRBV19
ASTTGANEKLF TRBV28
ASSLSESGANVLT TRBV7-2
ASTYTGVGAGYT TRBV28
ASSQDLTPSGFYNEQF TRBV4-3
SASSDLLQF TRBV20-1
ASSWTGTLWEEQY TRBV5-1
ASSPRDRGQPQH TRBV7-9
ASRAGQVNTEAF TRBV6-4